This T cell receptor (beta chain) stems from a study of cytomegalovirus exposure and HLA in healthy donors. Study in general: From HLA-typed donors, an early data release held approximately 85 million unique TCRs.

This CDR3 contains 14 residues. Germline V lookup: CDR1 MNHEY, CDR2 SMNVEV (reference sequence). Trimming cost V 8 bases and J 5 bases; bases outside gene matches: 10. Researchers ran the PCR with 60 Vbeta and 13 Jbeta primers. Sequenced by immunoSEQ multiplex PCR; TCRdb stores in-frame clones only, minus some. This table holds under 150,000 clones, 70% to 90% found once. The chain employs TRBV27 and TRBJ1-2; TRBD1 matches at 8 bases. Sequenced material: PBMCs. This TCR derives from a man in his forties in good health and CMV-seronegative. The CDR3 loop is CASGSSGGRYGYTF. The CDR3 nucleotides read TGTGCCAGCGGCTCGTCAGGGGGCCGGTATGGCTACACCTTC.